Listed below are T cell receptor beta chains from one sample, sequenced in a study of T cell responses to AZD1222 COVID-19 vaccine. TCRdb's copy holds only in-frame clones and misses some; the assay was immunoSEQ multiplex PCR. The sample includes about 160,000 clones, 85% to 95% seen only once; the top ten take 4.5% to 5.5%. The sequencing used peripheral blood, collected 28 days after the second AZD1222 dose. These TCRs come from an adult who received the AZD1222 COVID-19 vaccine. CDR3s include the opening cysteine and the closing phenylalanine or tryptophan. Each record gives: V gene, J gene, CDR3 protein.

v_call: TRBV2
j_call: TRBJ1-3
cdr3_aa: CASSRGQGDHGNTIYF

v_call: TRBV28
j_call: TRBJ1-4
cdr3_aa: CASSSGGDVSEKLFF

v_call: TRBV7-8
j_call: TRBJ1-2
cdr3_aa: CASSPLPDSVYGYTF

v_call: TRBV30
j_call: TRBJ2-7
cdr3_aa: CAWSPASAYEQYF

v_call: TRBV5-6
j_call: TRBJ1-2
cdr3_aa: CASSLALRGGNYGYTF

v_call: TRBV5-1
j_call: TRBJ2-3
cdr3_aa: CASSWEDTRTDTQYF

v_call: TRBV12-5
j_call: TRBJ1-1
cdr3_aa: CASGFFPGGPIEAFF

v_call: TRBV18
j_call: TRBJ2-1
cdr3_aa: CASSPTSGRRTYNEQFF

v_call: TRBV28
j_call: TRBJ1-1
cdr3_aa: CASSRTGSRTEAFF

v_call: TRBV14
j_call: TRBJ1-1
cdr3_aa: CASSLLDRARNTEAFF

v_call: TRBV7-2
j_call: TRBJ2-7
cdr3_aa: CASSSEEAGGINEQYF

v_call: TRBV28
j_call: TRBJ1-1
cdr3_aa: CASSHPAGLSRGTEAFF

v_call: TRBV11-2
j_call: TRBJ2-2
cdr3_aa: CASSSRVLPRGTGELFF

v_call: TRBV5-5
j_call: TRBJ1-2
cdr3_aa: CASRLGYREEDGYTF

v_call: TRBV10-3
j_call: TRBJ1-4
cdr3_aa: CAIHTHRGGEKLFF

v_call: TRBV28
j_call: TRBJ2-1
cdr3_aa: CASSLWGLAVYNEQFF

v_call: TRBV9
j_call: TRBJ1-5
cdr3_aa: CASSLPILAAIPPNQPQHF

v_call: TRBV5-8
j_call: TRBJ2-7
cdr3_aa: CASSYPGAYEQYF

v_call: TRBV9
j_call: TRBJ2-3
cdr3_aa: CASRSGADTQYF

v_call: TRBV3-1/TRBV3-2
j_call: TRBJ2-5
cdr3_aa: CASSGDPPETQYF

v_call: TRBV3-1/TRBV3-2
j_call: TRBJ1-1
cdr3_aa: CASSQGWGARKEAFF

v_call: TRBV18
j_call: TRBJ2-7
cdr3_aa: CASSPQEAGLVLDEQYF

v_call: TRBV7-6
j_call: TRBJ2-7
cdr3_aa: CASSQGIPGANYEQYF

v_call: TRBV23-1
j_call: TRBJ1-3
cdr3_aa: CASRARQGASGNTIYF

v_call: TRBV27
j_call: TRBJ1-1
cdr3_aa: CASSRGQTNTEAFF

v_call: TRBV4-3
j_call: TRBJ1-1
cdr3_aa: CASSPQEGSTEAFF

v_call: TRBV7-8
j_call: TRBJ2-1
cdr3_aa: CASSLSGNSYNEQFF

v_call: TRBV18
j_call: TRBJ2-7
cdr3_aa: CASATRTNPYEQYF

v_call: TRBV3-1/TRBV3-2
j_call: TRBJ1-5
cdr3_aa: CASSQDLRNTQHF

v_call: TRBV18
j_call: TRBJ1-3
cdr3_aa: CASSPQGRDTIYF

v_call: TRBV2
j_call: TRBJ2-7
cdr3_aa: CASSEGQGTYEQYF

v_call: TRBV20-1
j_call: TRBJ2-7
cdr3_aa: CSAGDRDEQYF

v_call: TRBV10-3
j_call: TRBJ1-1
cdr3_aa: CAISEGQGEYWAFF

v_call: TRBV7-9
j_call: TRBJ2-7
cdr3_aa: CASSSTASEVSYEQYF

v_call: TRBV19
j_call: TRBJ2-1
cdr3_aa: CASSGQGYNEQFF

v_call: TRBV9
j_call: TRBJ1-1
cdr3_aa: CASSGIRGNTEAFF

v_call: TRBV19
j_call: TRBJ2-1
cdr3_aa: CASSIGTSGSNEQFF

v_call: TRBV2
j_call: TRBJ2-2
cdr3_aa: CASSEARQGSTGELFF

v_call: TRBV14
j_call: TRBJ1-5
cdr3_aa: CASSPLQGQGHQPQHF

v_call: TRBV28
j_call: TRBJ2-7
cdr3_aa: CASSEGLAGVYEQYF

v_call: TRBV5-1
j_call: TRBJ2-1
cdr3_aa: CASSLGLASYNEQFF

v_call: TRBV6-5
j_call: TRBJ2-1
cdr3_aa: CASSLAGLPYNEQFF

v_call: TRBV4-1
j_call: TRBJ2-1
cdr3_aa: CASSQERGLAYNEQFF

v_call: TRBV3-1/TRBV3-2
j_call: TRBJ2-1
cdr3_aa: CASSLRLAGVDEQFF

v_call: TRBV14
j_call: TRBJ2-7
cdr3_aa: CASSQELAGPREQYF

v_call: TRBV7-3
j_call: TRBJ1-4
cdr3_aa: CASSTRQDNEKLFF

v_call: TRBV3-1/TRBV3-2
j_call: TRBJ2-1
cdr3_aa: CASSQDWTSGEQFF

v_call: TRBV18
j_call: TRBJ1-2
cdr3_aa: CASSPGTAYGYTF

v_call: TRBV28
j_call: TRBJ1-6
cdr3_aa: CASSFYSSPLHF

v_call: TRBV28
j_call: TRBJ1-5
cdr3_aa: CASSSPATGVSQPQHF

v_call: TRBV2
j_call: TRBJ2-1
cdr3_aa: CASSALAGGPGEQFF

v_call: TRBV9
j_call: TRBJ2-7
cdr3_aa: CASSVGLGGSYEQYF

v_call: TRBV7-6
j_call: TRBJ2-1
cdr3_aa: CASSLWGRAPDEQFF